The 22 T cell receptor beta chains in this list originate from one sample, sequenced in a study of spatial heterogeneity in lung cancer. The study's findings and limits: The study found that expanded intratumoral alpha and beta TCR counts tracked tumor mutation counts.

TCRdb redid the calling of the 5' RACE reads with MiXCR, one entry per CDR3 protein. The data contain 9,500 to 12,000 distinct CDR3 sequences, 7.9% of them singletons. Antigen specificity for these receptors is unknown. The time point is: sample taken at primary tumor resection. Sequencing was performed on lung tumor tissue, taken at surgery. The receptors originated from a female donor with early-stage non-small cell lung cancer.

This clonotype appeared many times. The rearrangement links TRBV5-1 to TRBJ1-2; 8 nucleotides match TRBD1. CDR1 and CDR2 from the germline V gene are SGHRS and YFSETQ. CDR3 length equals 14 residues. V trimming: 4 bases; J trimming: 0 bases; junction bases outside the gene matches: 2. DNA of the CDR3: TGCGCCAGCAGCCGGGACAGGACTAACTATGGCTACACCTTC. Encoded protein: CASSRDRTNYGYTF.

This clonotype was found many times. The rearrangement joins TRBV5-4 to TRBJ2-5, with 7 positions matching TRBD1. Trimming cost V 4 bases and J 5 bases; bases outside gene matches: 14. Per germline, CDR1 SGHNT and CDR2 YYREEE (reference sequence). CDR3 length equals 16 residues. The CDR3 sequence: CASSPKQGIRGETQYF. CDR3 sequence (DNA): TGTGCCAGCAGCCCAAAACAGGGAATCAGGGGGGAGACCCAGTACTTC.

This clonotype was picked up many times. The CDR3 reads CASSYGGQGLSRTEAFF. Here the CDR3 DNA reads TGTGCCAGCAGTTACGGGGGACAGGGCTTGTCTAGAACTGAAGCTTTCTTT. V usage is TRBV6-2 or TRBV6-3 and J usage is TRBJ1-1; 9 bases fit TRBD1. Per germline, CDR1 MNHEY and CDR2 SVGEGT. The V and J ends lost 2 bases and 5 bases, in that order; junction bases with no gene match: 12. The CDR3 covers 17 residues.

This clonotype is classed as medium-sized. The rearrangement joins TRBV18 to TRBJ2-3, with 13 bases lining up with TRBD2. Germline values: CDR1 KGHSH, CDR2 LQKENI. The V segment lost 1 base and the J segment 2 bases; nucleotides outside the gene matches: 6. This CDR3 contains 18 residues. Here the CDR3 DNA reads TGTGCCAGCTCACCACTTCCGACTAGCGGGGGGCTCACAGATACGCAGTATTTT. It specifies CASSPLPTSGGLTDTQYF.

This clonotype was counted at least ten times. This chain uses TRBV5-5 with TRBJ2-2, with TRBD1 matching 9 bases. With 6 bases clipped from V and 4 bases from J, the junction kept 7 bases outside the gene matches. The CDR3 totals 15 residues. CDR1 and CDR2 from the germline V gene are SGHKS and YYEKEE (reference sequence). The CDR3 nucleotides read TGTGCCAGCAACCTCCGGGACAGGGTCACCGGGGAGCTGTTTTTT. The encoded protein is CASNLRDRVTGELFF. Full variable domain (rest looked up from reference TRBV5-5 and TRBJ2-2): DAGVTQSPTHLIKTRGQQVTLRCSPISGHKSVSWYQQVLGQGPQFIFQYYEKEERGRGNFPDRFSARQFPNYSSELNVNALLLGDSALYLCASNLRDRVTGELFFGEGSRLTVL.

Remarks on this clonotype: At one end the junction does not follow the germline gene, possibly because of a read error. CDR3 in amino acids: CGSSFWKGSTGELFF. In DNA, the CDR3 is TGTGGCAGCAGCTTTTGGAAGGGCAGCACCGGGGAGCTGTTTTTT. The rearrangement joins TRBV5-4 to TRBJ2-2; D is uncertain. The CDR3 length is 15 residues. Germline CDR1 is SGHNT and CDR2 is YYREEE (reference sequence). The variable domain in full, with the rest retrieved from reference TRBV5-4 and TRBJ2-2, is ETGVTQSPTHLIKTRGQQVTLRCSSQSGHNTVSWYQQALGQGPQFIFQYYREEENGRGNFPPRFSGLQFPNYSSELNVNALELDDSALYLCGSSFWKGSTGELFFGEGSRLTVL.

As to this clonotype: A much larger clone differs by one base, so this may be a read error. This CDR3 is missing its conserved last phenylalanine or tryptophan, likely due to a read error. The rearrangement uses TRBV20-1 and TRBJ2-3, with 9 positions matching TRBD1. V lost 6 bases and J lost 2; bases outside the gene matches: 3. The germline V gene encodes CDR1 DFQATT and CDR2 SNEGSKA (reference sequence). This CDR3 has 13 residues. DNA of the CDR3: TGCAGTGCCCGGACAGGGGTCACAGATACGCAGTATTCT. It specifies CSARTGVTDTQYS.

This clonotype was recorded many times. CDR3 in DNA: TGCGCCAGCAGCCCTGCTCCGGGCTCGGGCAATGAGCAGTTCTTC. Residues: CASSPAPGSGNEQFF. The gene calls are TRBV5-1 and TRBJ2-1; no clear D gene. Germline CDR1 is SGHRS and CDR2 is YFSETQ. V lost 4 bases to trimming and J lost 6 bases, with 17 bases between them. This CDR3 has 15 amino acids.

Many counts were recorded for this clonotype. CDR3: CASSSRTSGYNEQFF. The DNA for the CDR3 is TGTGCCAGCAGCTCTAGGACTAGCGGATACAATGAGCAGTTCTTC. The V and J genes are TRBV11-1 and TRBJ2-1; TRBD2 matches 10 bases. Germline V lookup: CDR1 SGHAT, CDR2 FQDESV (reference sequence). The CDR3 is 15 amino acids. V shed 4 bases and J 4 bases; nucleotides not matched to a gene: 4.

This clonotype has at least ten counts. The chain has TRBV7-3 and TRBJ2-3; 7 nucleotides align to TRBD1. The germline V gene encodes CDR1 SGHTA and CDR2 FQGTGA. This CDR3 has 14 amino acids. V was pared by 5 bases and J by 1 base, with 3 bases of the junction left unmatched. In DNA, the CDR3 is TGTGCCAGCAGCCCCACAGGGGGCACAGATACGCAGTATTTT. Its translation is CASSPTGGTDTQYF.

By share, this clonotype ranks as medium-sized (0.01 to 0.1%). The chain uses TRBV7-9 and TRBJ2-1; D gene uncertain. From germline, CDR1 is SEHNR and CDR2 FQNEAQ (reference sequence). The V end was cut by 2 bases, the J end by 6 bases, with 11 bases between. CDR3 length: 14 residues. The CDR3 sequence: CASSLQPPPNEQFF. The CDR3 DNA reads as TGTGCCAGCAGCTTACAACCCCCACCCAATGAGCAGTTCTTC.

This clonotype was seen at least ten times. The V gene is TRBV5-1, the J gene TRBJ2-3; the match to TRBD1 covers 8 bases. The germline V gene has CDR1 SGHRS and CDR2 YFSETQ. After removal of 4 bases from V and 2 bases from J, the junction contained 3 bases not matched to a gene. CDR3 length: 14 residues. The CDR3 DNA sequence: TGCGCCAGCAGCCGGGACAGGAACACAGATACGCAGTATTTT. Translating it yields CASSRDRNTDTQYF.

This clonotype rates as medium-sized. The CDR3 DNA reads TGCAGTGCGTGGACAGGTGGTTCCTACAATGAGCAGTTCTTC. Its protein is CSAWTGGSYNEQFF. V usage is TRBV20-1 and J usage is TRBJ2-1, with TRBD1 identical over 7 bases. This CDR3 region has 14 residues. After removal of 6 bases from V and 1 base from J, the junction contained 6 bases not matched to a gene. The V gene's germline CDR1 is DFQATT and CDR2 SNEGSKA (reference sequence).

This chain uses TRBV5-1 with TRBJ2-7; 14 positions match TRBD2. The junction had 9 bases not matched to a gene; V was cut back by 4 bases and J by 3 bases. Germline CDR1 SGHRS, CDR2 YFSETQ. This CDR3 region has 17 residues. The CDR3 DNA sequence: TGCGCCAGCAGCGCGGGACTAGCGGGGGCCCAAATCTACGAGCAGTACTTC. It yields the protein CASSAGLAGAQIYEQYF.

This clonotype was recorded at least ten times. The chain joins TRBV6-5 to TRBJ2-3, with TRBD2 identical over 8 bases. V gave up 5 bases and J gave up 3 bases; unmatched junction bases: 7. This CDR3 has 15 residues. Germline V gene sequence: CDR1 MNHEY, CDR2 SVGAGI. This chain's CDR3 is CASSTPGLGTDTQYF. CDR3 coding DNA: TGTGCCAGCAGTACACCGGGACTAGGAACAGATACGCAGTATTTT.

The chain links TRBV28 to TRBJ1-5, with D possibly TRBD1 on 6 matching bases. Looked up from germline, CDR1 is MDHEN and CDR2 is SYDVKM. The CDR3 has 16 amino acids. V was pared by 6 bases and J by 7 bases, with 22 bases between. The chain's CDR3 is CASRNSIAGANQPQHF. DNA of the CDR3: TGTGCCAGCAGAAATTCTATAGCGGGGGCAAACCAGCCCCAGCATTTT.

This clonotype turned up a few times. V gene TRBV20-1 combines with J gene TRBJ1-1; D unresolved. In germline, CDR1 is DFQATT, CDR2 SNEGSKA (reference sequence). CDR3 length: 16 residues. Trimming left V 5 bases short and J 0 bases short, with 19 bases between. In DNA, the CDR3 is TGCAGTGCTCTACCCCCACTTGGAGTGATGAACACTGAAGCTTTCTTT. Amino acid sequence: CSALPPLGVMNTEAFF.

This clonotype was counted many times. In nucleotides, the CDR3 is TGTGCCAGTAGCTTCCAGGGGGCGGAAGAGACCCAGTACTTC. Its translation is CASSFQGAEETQYF. The chain joins TRBV19 to TRBJ2-5; TRBD1 matches at 8 bases. From germline, CDR1 is LNHDA and CDR2 SQIVND (reference sequence). J was trimmed by 3 bases and V by 6 bases; bases with no gene match: 6. The CDR3 length is 14 residues.

This clonotype has a count of ten or more. V gene TRBV27 combines with J gene TRBJ2-7, with D tentatively TRBD2 (6 bases). Between the trimmed V and J ends, which lost 5 bases and 3 bases, there was a span of 14 bases. Per the germline V gene, CDR1 is MNHEY and CDR2 is SMNVEV (reference sequence). CDR3 length: 14 amino acids. CDR3 sequence (DNA): TGTGCCAGCAGTCCTACAGAGGAGGGCTACGAGCAGTACTTC. It yields the protein CASSPTEEGYEQYF.

The chain combines TRBV15 with TRBJ2-7; weak D call: TRBD1 (6 bases). V was cut by 10 bases and J by 6 bases, with 19 bases left in between. The CDR3 loop spans 13 amino acids. Germline V gene data show CDR1 as LNHNV and CDR2 as YYDKDF (reference sequence). The CDR3 DNA reads as TGTGCCAGCAGGGGCCAGGGACGACCCGAGCAGTACTTC. This encodes CASRGQGRPEQYF.

This clonotype was detected ten times or more. This chain uses TRBV5-1 with TRBJ2-5; tentative D call: TRBD1 (6 bases). The CDR3 totals 14 residues. Trimming removed 2 bases at V and 3 bases at J, with 11 bases between. The germline V gene encodes CDR1 SGHRS and CDR2 YFSETQ. The CDR3 loop reads CASSFRQAEETQYF. DNA of the CDR3: TGCGCCAGCAGCTTCCGACAGGCTGAAGAGACCCAGTACTTC.

This clonotype came up many times. The CDR3 bases are TGTGCCAGCAGCCAAGATGACGCGGGCGATACGCAGTATTTT. Translation: CASSQDDAGDTQYF. The chain uses TRBV4-2 and TRBJ2-3; D might be TRBD2 (5 bases). The V end lost 0 bases, the J end lost 6 bases, and 10 bases lay between the germline ends. Per germline, CDR1 LGHNA and CDR2 YNFKEQ. The CDR3 is 14 amino acids.